These 26 T cell receptor beta chains were sequenced from one sample in a study of blood T cell repertoires in COVID-19. Profiled with immunoSEQ multiplex PCR; TCRdb holds only in-frame clones, not every one. The sample carries about 70,000 clones, around nine tenths recorded once. Sequenced: peripheral blood. These receptors originate from a woman aged 18-29 years with acute or convalescent COVID-19.

DNA for the CDR3: TGCGCCAGCAGCTTGGAGGGGACAGGCTATGGCTACACCTTC. Protein product: CASSLEGTGYGYTF. The chain employs TRBV5-1 and TRBJ1-2; TRBD1 matches 8 bases. V gave up 0 bases and J gave up 4 bases; unmatched junction bases: 2. The CDR3 is 14 residues long. CDR1 and CDR2 (germline): SGHRS, YFSETQ. Combining the CDR3 with reference TRBV5-1 and TRBJ1-2 gives the whole variable domain KAGVTQTPRYLIKTRGQQVTLSCSPISGHRSVSWYQQTPGQGLQFLFEYFSETQRNKGNFPGRFSGRQFSNSRSEMNVSTLELGDSALYLCASSLEGTGYGYTFGSGTRLTVV.

The chain couples TRBV3-1 (or the pseudogene TRBV3-2) to TRBJ2-7, with unresolved D. CDR3 length equals 11 residues. V was trimmed by 6 bases and J by 6 bases, leaving 9 bases between them. The germline CDR1 and CDR2 sequences are LGHDT and YNNKEL (reference sequence). The CDR3: CASRLFCEQYF. DNA for the CDR3: TGTGCCAGCAGATTGTTCTGCGAGCAGTACTTC.

The gene calls are TRBV10-2 and TRBJ1-2; TRBD1 might be the D (6 bases). Germline V CDR1 and CDR2: WSHSY, SAAADI. The CDR3 covers 16 residues. With 3 bases removed from V and 4 bases from J, the gap between germline ends came to 18 bases. This CDR3 reads CASSEAGDPTVYGYTF. CDR3 DNA sequence: TGCGCCAGCAGTGAAGCAGGGGACCCCACGGTCTATGGCTACACCTTC.

In DNA form, the CDR3 reads TGCGCCAGCAGCCAAGTAGCGGGAACATACAATGAGCAGTTCTTC. Amino acid sequence: CASSQVAGTYNEQFF. The chain joins TRBV4-1 to TRBJ2-1; 8 bases line up with TRBD2. Germline CDR1 reads MGHRA; CDR2 reads YSYEKL. The CDR3 runs 15 residues. J lost 4 bases, V lost 1 base, and 3 bases had no gene match.

This clone was recorded only once. The V and J genes are TRBV7-9 and TRBJ1-4; 9 bases map to TRBD1. The V gene end was trimmed by 5 bases and the J gene end by 7 bases; junction bases not matched to a gene: 8. There are 15 residues in the CDR3. CDR1 is SEHNR, CDR2 FQNEAQ, per germline (reference sequence). CDR3 coding DNA: TGTGCCAGCAGCATGAACAGGGGGCCTGGTGAAAAACTGTTTTTT. This sequence encodes CASSMNRGPGEKLFF.

The chain has TRBV3-1 (or the pseudogene TRBV3-2) and TRBJ2-1; 8 nucleotides line up with TRBD2. CDR1 and CDR2 from the germline V gene are LGHDT and YNNKEL (reference sequence). The CDR3 has 16 amino acids. J gave up 7 bases and V 2 bases, and 10 bases lay outside the gene matches. The CDR3 sequence is CASSQNYGGAWNEQFF. CDR3 nucleotide sequence: TGTGCCAGCAGCCAAAACTACGGGGGGGCTTGGAATGAGCAGTTCTTC.

The chain uses TRBV6-6 and TRBJ1-3; the match to TRBD1 covers 7 bases. Trimming at V came to 7 bases and at J to 3 bases, leaving 6 bases not matched to a gene. CDR1 MNHNY and CDR2 SVGAGI come from the germline V gene (reference sequence). The CDR3 loop spans 14 amino acids. Here the CDR3 reads CASTWDSDGNTIYF. In DNA form, the CDR3 reads TGTGCCAGCACTTGGGACAGTGATGGAAACACCATATATTTT.

V gene TRBV14 combines with J gene TRBJ2-3, with TRBD1 matching over 8 bases. Germline-derived CDR1 and CDR2 are SGHDN and FVKESK. J gave up 1 base and V 4 bases, and 4 bases lay outside the gene matches. CDR3 size: 15 residues. The CDR3 nucleotides read TGTGCCAGCAGCCTTGTGACAGGGGGCACAGATACGCAGTATTTT. Its protein is CASSLVTGGTDTQYF.

The CDR3 is CASSQDLRTDTQYF. The DNA of the CDR3 is TGTGCCAGCAGCCAAGATCTTCGCACAGATACGCAGTATTTT. This chain connects TRBV3-1 (or the pseudogene TRBV3-2) to TRBJ2-3; D call uncertain. The germline V and J ends were trimmed by 0 bases and 1 base, with 5 bases remaining between them. Germline V gives CDR1 LGHDT, CDR2 YNNKEL (reference sequence). This CDR3 region has 14 residues.

This chain connects TRBV27 to TRBJ1-1; TRBD1 agrees at 7 bases. This CDR3 spans 14 amino acids. The V gene's germline CDR1 is MNHEY and CDR2 SMNVEV (reference sequence). V shed 6 bases, J shed 3 bases, and the junction held 7 bases outside the gene matches. The CDR3, as DNA: TGTGCCAGCAGCCTCGCAGGGGGGCACACTGAAGCTTTCTTT. Translation: CASSLAGGHTEAFF.

This rearrangement joins TRBV4-1 to TRBJ1-4; D gene ambiguous. This CDR3 is built from 15 residues. Germline V gene lookup returns CDR1 MGHRA and CDR2 YSYEKL. Deletions cut 4 bases from V and 0 bases from J, with 9 bases between. CDR3 protein: CASSLPGATNEKLFF. The CDR3 DNA sequence: TGCGCCAGCAGCCTTCCGGGTGCAACTAATGAAAAACTGTTTTTT.

This chain uses TRBV12-3 or TRBV12-4 with TRBJ2-5, with D perhaps matching TRBD2 (6 bases). The V and J ends lost 6 bases and 4 bases respectively, with 12 bases between them. The CDR3 sequence is 13 residues long. DNA of the CDR3: TGTGCCAGCAGCTGGGAGGCGGGAGAGACCCAGTACTTC. Its protein is CASSWEAGETQYF.

This chain links TRBV6-5 with TRBJ1-6; unclear D gene. Germline loops: CDR1 MNHEY, CDR2 SVGAGI. This CDR3 contains 15 residues. Trimming shortened V by 4 bases and J by 3 bases, and 10 bases separated the two germline ends. CDR3 sequence: CASSFMVDYNSPLHF. CDR3 DNA: TGTGCCAGCAGTTTCATGGTAGACTATAATTCACCCCTCCACTTT.

This rearrangement joins TRBV3-1 (or the pseudogene TRBV3-2) to TRBJ1-1; D unresolved. The CDR3 covers 14 residues. Trimming stripped 5 bases from V and 7 bases from J, with 17 bases between. Germline V lookup: CDR1 LGHDT, CDR2 YNNKEL (reference sequence). CDR3 DNA: TGTGCCAGCAGCTCCCGGGTGGGTCGCTATGAAGCTTTCTTT. It yields the protein CASSSRVGRYEAFF.

The V call is TRBV2, the J call TRBJ2-2, with TRBD2 identical over 10 bases. This CDR3 contains 16 residues. The germline CDR1 and CDR2 sequences are SNHLY and FYNNEI. The junction had 7 bases not matched to a gene; V was cut back by 4 bases and J by 5 bases. This CDR3 reads CASSGLAGVDTGELFF. CDR3 DNA sequence: TGTGCCAGCAGTGGTCTAGCGGGAGTTGATACCGGGGAGCTGTTTTTT.

V gene TRBV19 combines with J gene TRBJ1-3; unclear D gene. Germline V CDR1 and CDR2: LNHDA, SQIVND (reference sequence). Trimming pared 4 bases from V and 4 bases from J, leaving 11 bases between. CDR3 length equals 14 residues. The DNA for the CDR3 is TGTGCCAGTAGTACCTATCTACCGGGAAACACCATATATTTT. Protein product: CASSTYLPGNTIYF.

This chain uses TRBV2 with TRBJ2-7, with 9 nucleotides matching TRBD2. V dropped 3 bases and J dropped 2; count of bases not matched to a gene: 11. This CDR3 region has 17 residues. The germline CDR1 and CDR2 sequences are SNHLY and FYNNEI. The DNA for the CDR3 is TGTGCCAGCAGTGAGGCCCTTTTGCGGGAGGGCCCCTACGAGCAGTACTTC. Translation: CASSEALLREGPYEQYF.

This sequence joins TRBV29-1 and TRBJ1-1; D remains unclear. The V gene's germline CDR1 is SQVTM and CDR2 ANQGSEA. The CDR3 has 14 residues. Trimming left V 5 bases short and J 3 bases short, with 16 bases between. The CDR3 DNA is TGCAGCGTTCTGGTCGCGGTTGGTGACACTGAAGCTTTCTTT. Amino acid sequence: CSVLVAVGDTEAFF.

The V gene is TRBV2, the J gene TRBJ1-1; the D gene is possibly TRBD1 (6 bases). CDR1 SNHLY and CDR2 FYNNEI come from the germline V gene. Trimming removed 6 bases at V and 1 base at J, with 12 bases between. The CDR3 spans 14 residues. The CDR3 coding sequence is TGTGCCAGCAGATCTTCCAGGGGGAACACTGAAGCTTTCTTT. Residues: CASRSSRGNTEAFF.

The chain is built from TRBV5-1 and TRBJ2-3, with 7 positions matching TRBD1. The CDR3 spans 15 residues. The germline gives CDR1 SGHRS, CDR2 YFSETQ. Trimming at V came to 0 bases and at J to 2 bases, leaving 3 bases not matched to a gene. The CDR3 DNA reads TGCGCCAGCAGCTTGGAAGACAGGGCCACAGATACGCAGTATTTT. Translating it yields CASSLEDRATDTQYF.

This chain joins TRBV5-6 and TRBJ2-2, with 8 nucleotides matching TRBD1. The V gene end was trimmed by 2 bases and the J gene end by 4 bases; junction bases not matched to a gene: 4. This CDR3 contains 15 residues. Germline V gene data show CDR1 as SGHDT and CDR2 as YYEEEE. The DNA of the CDR3 is TGTGCCAGCAGCTTCAATCAGGGGGCCACCGGGGAGCTGTTTTTT. The encoded protein is CASSFNQGATGELFF.

The CDR3 region has the DNA TGCGCCAGCAGCCAGGAAGGGACAGGGGGAGAGACCCAGTACTTC. Protein product: CASSQEGTGGETQYF. The chain joins TRBV5-1 to TRBJ2-5, with TRBD1 matching over 11 bases. This CDR3 comprises 15 residues. The J segment lost 4 bases and the V segment lost 4 bases, leaving 6 bases of the junction unmatched. Germline-derived CDR1 and CDR2 are SGHRS and YFSETQ.

The chain uses TRBV5-6 and TRBJ1-2, with D unclear. Germline CDR1 and CDR2: SGHDT and YYEEEE. The CDR3 consists of 13 residues. Deletions cut 3 bases from V and 2 bases from J, with 8 bases between. This CDR3 reads CASSSVTNYGYTF. As DNA, the CDR3 is TGTGCCAGCAGCTCAGTCACCAACTATGGCTACACCTTC.

The chain combines TRBV13 with TRBJ1-2; D perhaps matches TRBD1 (6 bases). The CDR3 loop spans 15 amino acids. Germline V lookup: CDR1 PRHDT, CDR2 FYEKMQ (reference sequence). Trimming shortened V by 2 bases and J by 1 base, and 11 bases separated the two germline ends. The CDR3 is CASSLRAGDNYGYTF. CDR3 in DNA: TGTGCCAGCAGCTTAAGGGCAGGGGATAACTATGGCTACACCTTC.

Only a few counts were recorded for this clone. The chain employs TRBV30 and TRBJ2-1; 7 positions match TRBD2. The trim removed 5 bases at V and 4 bases at J, leaving 11 bases unmatched. The CDR3 is 15 amino acids. Looked up from germline, CDR1 is GTSNPN and CDR2 is SVGIG (reference sequence). The CDR3 DNA sequence: TGTGCCTGGTCTGTTTATGGCGGGAGTTACAATGAGCAGTTCTTC. It yields the protein CAWSVYGGSYNEQFF.

This chain connects TRBV27 to TRBJ2-1; the match to TRBD2 covers 14 bases. Germline CDR1 is MNHEY and CDR2 is SMNVEV (reference sequence). With 5 bases clipped from V and 9 bases from J, the junction kept 3 bases outside the gene matches. The CDR3 has 14 amino acids. The CDR3 DNA follows: TGTGCCAGCAGTGAGGGACTAGCGGGAGTTGAGCAGTTCTTC. Translation gives CASSEGLAGVEQFF.